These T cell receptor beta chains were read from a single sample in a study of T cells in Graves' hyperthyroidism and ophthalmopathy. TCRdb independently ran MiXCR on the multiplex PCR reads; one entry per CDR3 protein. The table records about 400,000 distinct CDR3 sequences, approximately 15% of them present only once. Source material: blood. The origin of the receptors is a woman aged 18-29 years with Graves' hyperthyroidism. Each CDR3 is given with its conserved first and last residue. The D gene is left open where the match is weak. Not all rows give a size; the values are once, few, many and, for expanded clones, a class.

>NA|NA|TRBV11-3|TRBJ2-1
TGTGCCAGCAGCTATCAGGGGACCTACAATGAGCAGTTCTTC
CASSYQGTYNEQFF
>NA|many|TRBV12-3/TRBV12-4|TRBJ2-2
TGTGCCAGCTACCCTGCGGACACGAACACCGGGGAGCTGTTTTTT
CASYPADTNTGELFF
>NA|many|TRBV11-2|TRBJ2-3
TGTGCCAGCAGCTCACAGGGTCCGGATACGCAGTATTTT
CASSSQGPDTQYF
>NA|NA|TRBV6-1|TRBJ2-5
TGTGCCAGCAGTGAACAAGGGAAGGCGGGTGAGACCCAGTACTTC
CASSEQGKAGETQYF
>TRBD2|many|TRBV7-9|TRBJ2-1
TGTGCCAGCAGCTTAGTCGCGCTAGCGGGAGCCCCGAGCTCCTACAATGAGCAGTTCTTC
CASSLVALAGAPSSYNEQFF
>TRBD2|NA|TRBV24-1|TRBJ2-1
TGTGCCACCAGTGTGCGGACTAGCGGGAGCAATGAGCAGTTCTTC
CATSVRTSGSNEQFF
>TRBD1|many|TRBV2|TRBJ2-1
TGTGCCAGCAGTCTATATAGGCGACAGGGGGCTAGGGATGAGCAGTTCTTC
CASSLYRRQGARDEQFF
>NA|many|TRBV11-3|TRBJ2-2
TGTGCCAGCAGCTTAGGGGAAAGGGTAAACACCGGGGAGCTGTTTTTT
CASSLGERVNTGELFF
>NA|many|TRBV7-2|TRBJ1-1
TGTGCCAGCAGTCCTACCGCTCTAGGGGGCACTGAAGCTTTCTTT
CASSPTALGGTEAFF
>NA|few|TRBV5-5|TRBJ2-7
TGTGCCAGCAGCCTTCTGACAAGTTCCTACGAGCAGTACTTC
CASSLLTSSYEQYF
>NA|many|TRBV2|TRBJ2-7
TGTGCCAGCAGTGCCGGGACGGTAGCCTACGAGCAGTACTTC
CASSAGTVAYEQYF
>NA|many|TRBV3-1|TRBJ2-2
TGTGCCAGCAGAAAACAGGGAAACACCGGGGAGCTGTTTTTT
CASRKQGNTGELFF
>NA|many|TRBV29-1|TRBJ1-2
TGCAGCGTTGGGGGGGGGAGATATGGCTACACCTTC
CSVGGGRYGYTF
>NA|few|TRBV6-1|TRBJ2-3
TGTGCCTGCAGTCAGTACCAGTATACGCAGTATTTT
CACSQYQYTQYF
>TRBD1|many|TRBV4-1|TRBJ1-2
TGCGCCAGCAGCCAGGCCCCAGGGGGCGTCGGCTATGGCTACACCTTC
CASSQAPGGVGYGYTF
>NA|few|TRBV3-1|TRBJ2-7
TGTGCCAGCAGCCAAGTGGCGGGGCCCTACGAGCAGTACTTC
CASSQVAGPYEQYF
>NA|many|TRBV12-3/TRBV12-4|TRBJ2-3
TGTGCCAGCAGTTTGACCTTAACAGATACGCAGTATTTT
CASSLTLTDTQYF
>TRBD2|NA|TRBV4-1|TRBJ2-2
TGCGCCAGCAGGTTACTAGCGGGAGGGCCGAACACCGGGGAGCTGTTTTTT
CASRLLAGGPNTGELFF
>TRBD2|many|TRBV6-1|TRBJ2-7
TGTGCCAGCAGCTTGTGGCTAGCGGGTTTCAACGAGCAGTACTTC
CASSLWLAGFNEQYF
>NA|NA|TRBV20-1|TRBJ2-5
TGCAGTGCTAGATGGACTACAAAAGAGACCCAGTACTTC
CSARWTTKETQYF
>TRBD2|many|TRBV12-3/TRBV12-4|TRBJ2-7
TGTGCCAGCAGCTCGGGACTAGCGATTACCTACGAGCAGTACTTC
CASSSGLAITYEQYF
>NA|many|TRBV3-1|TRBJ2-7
TGTGCCAGCAGCCAAGATCTTACGACAACGGAATACGAGCAGTACTTC
CASSQDLTTTEYEQYF
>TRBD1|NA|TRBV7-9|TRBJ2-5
TGTGCCAGCAGCTTCGGACAGGGGGCCGGGGACGGGACCCAGTACTTC
CASSFGQGAGDGTQYF
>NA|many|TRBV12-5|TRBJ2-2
TGTGCTAGTGGTCCACAGGGTCCTACCGGGGAGCTGTTTTTT
CASGPQGPTGELFF
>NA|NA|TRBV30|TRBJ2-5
TGTGCCTGGAGCCCTCCAGGGGGGGAGACCCAGTACTTC
CAWSPPGGETQYF
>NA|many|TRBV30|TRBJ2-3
TGTGCCTGGAGTCGTACTAGTGCAGATACGCAGTATTTT
CAWSRTSADTQYF
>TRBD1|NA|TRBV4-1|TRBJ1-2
TGCGCCAGCAGCCATCGGACAGGGTGGGGCTACACCTTC
CASSHRTGWGYTF
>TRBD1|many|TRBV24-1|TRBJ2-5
TGTGCCACCAGTGATACCCAGGGGGAAGAGACCCAGTACTTC
CATSDTQGEETQYF
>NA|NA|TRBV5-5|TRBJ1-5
TGTGCCAGCAGCTTGGCTTGGTTTGGGGGGAAAAATCAGCCCCAGCATTTT
CASSLAWFGGKNQPQHF
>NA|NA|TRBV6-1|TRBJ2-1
TGTGCCAGCAGCTCCACCTCAGGGAACGAGCAGTTCTTC
CASSSTSGNEQFF
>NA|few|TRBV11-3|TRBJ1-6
TGTGCCAGCAGCCCTGACCAGAATTCACCCCTCCACTTT
CASSPDQNSPLHF
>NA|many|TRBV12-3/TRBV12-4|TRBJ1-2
TGTGCCAGCAGTTTGATCGGTATCTATGGCTACACCTTC
CASSLIGIYGYTF
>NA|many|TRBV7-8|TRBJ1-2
TGTGCCAGCAGCTTAGATCCAAGAAACTATGGCTACACCTTC
CASSLDPRNYGYTF
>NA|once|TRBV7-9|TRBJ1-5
TGTGCCAGCAGCTTTTCCGGGGTGCCTCAGCCCCAGCAGTTT
CASSFSGVPQPQQF
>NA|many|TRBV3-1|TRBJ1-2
TGTGCCAGCAGCCCGACCAGCCTCTATGGCTACACCTTC
CASSPTSLYGYTF
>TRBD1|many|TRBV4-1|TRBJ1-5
TGCGCCAGCAGCCAGACAGGGCCAGTGAATCAGCCCCAGCATTTT
CASSQTGPVNQPQHF
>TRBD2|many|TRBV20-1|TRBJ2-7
TGCAGTGCTAGAAGGGGGGGGCTAGCGGGGCCCTACGAGCAGTACTTC
CSARRGGLAGPYEQYF
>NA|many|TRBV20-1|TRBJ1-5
TGCAGTGCTAGAGGGGGTTTGGGCCAGCCCCAGCATTTT
CSARGGLGQPQHF
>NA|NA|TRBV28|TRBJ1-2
TGTGCCAGCAGTTCCCTGGGCAGGGACGAAGGCTACACCTTC
CASSSLGRDEGYTF